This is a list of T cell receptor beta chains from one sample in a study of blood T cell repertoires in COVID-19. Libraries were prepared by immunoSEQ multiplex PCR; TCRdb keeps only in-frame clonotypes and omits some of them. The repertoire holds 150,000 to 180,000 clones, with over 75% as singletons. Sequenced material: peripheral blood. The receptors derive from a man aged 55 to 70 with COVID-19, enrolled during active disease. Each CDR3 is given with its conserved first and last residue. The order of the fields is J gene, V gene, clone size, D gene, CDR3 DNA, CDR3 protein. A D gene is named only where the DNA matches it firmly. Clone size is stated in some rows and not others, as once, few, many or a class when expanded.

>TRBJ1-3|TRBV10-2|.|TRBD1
TGCGCCAGCAGTGAGTCCAGGGGGCCTGGAAACACCATATATTTT
CASSESRGPGNTIYF
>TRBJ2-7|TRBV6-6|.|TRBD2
TGTGCCAGCAGTTACTCTAGGCCTAGCGGGAGCTACGAGCAGTACTTC
CASSYSRPSGSYEQYF
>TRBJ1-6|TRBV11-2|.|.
TGTGCCAGCAGCGGCGGGGGGGCAAATTATAATTCACCCCTCCACTTT
CASSGGGANYNSPLHF
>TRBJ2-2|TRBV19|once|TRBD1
TGTGCCAGTAGGAGCCAGGGGGCGTCCGGGGAGCTGTTTTTT
CASRSQGASGELFF
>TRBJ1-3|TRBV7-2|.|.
TGTGCCAGCAGCTCGGACAGTACATTAGGAAACACCATATATTTT
CASSSDSTLGNTIYF
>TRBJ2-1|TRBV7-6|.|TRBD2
TGTGCCAGCACCGACGAAGCGGGGGGGATTTACAATGAGCAGTTCTTC
CASTDEAGGIYNEQFF
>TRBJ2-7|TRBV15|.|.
TGTGCCACCAGCAGAGATCGGAGTAGAACCTACGAGCAGTACTTC
CATSRDRSRTYEQYF
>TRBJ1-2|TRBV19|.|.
TGTGCCAGTAGTATGTACAGAAACTATGGCTACACCTTC
CASSMYRNYGYTF
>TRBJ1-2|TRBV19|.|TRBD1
TGTGCCAGTAGTCACTATCAACAGGGGAACTATGGCTACACCTTC
CASSHYQQGNYGYTF
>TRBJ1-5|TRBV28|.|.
TGTGCCAGCCTCATCAGCCCACGAGGTCAGCCCCAGCATTTT
CASLISPRGQPQHF
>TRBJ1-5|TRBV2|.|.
TGTGCCAGCAATCTTGCAGGGGGCAATCAGCCCCAGCATTTT
CASNLAGGNQPQHF
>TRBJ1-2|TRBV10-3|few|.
TGTGCCATCAGTGAGGTTCAGGGAAGGGGCTACACCTTC
CAISEVQGRGYTF
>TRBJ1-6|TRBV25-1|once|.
TGTGCCAGCCACGGGGGTTTTAATTCACCCCTCCACTTT
CASHGGFNSPLHF
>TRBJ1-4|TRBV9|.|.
TGTGCCAGCAGCCCCCGACTGGCCGCAACTAATGAAAAACTGTTTTTT
CASSPRLAATNEKLFF
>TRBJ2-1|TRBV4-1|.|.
TGCGCCAGCAGCCAGCAGGGACAAAGTAGTACAATCGGTGAGCAGTTCTTC
CASSQQGQSSTIGEQFF
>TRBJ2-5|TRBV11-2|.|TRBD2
TGTGCCAGCAGCTCGCCGGGACTAGACGAGACCCAGTACTTC
CASSSPGLDETQYF
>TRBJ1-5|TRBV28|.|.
TGTGCCAGCAGTGCCTTTAAAGGGAGCTATCAGCCCCAGCATTTT
CASSAFKGSYQPQHF
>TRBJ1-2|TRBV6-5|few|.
TGTGCCAGCAGTTACTCTTCCAGGGGAGTACGGTATGGCTACACCTTC
CASSYSSRGVRYGYTF
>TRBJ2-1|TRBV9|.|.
TGTGCCAGCAGCGTATCGGGAGCGGGCGTCGGGGATAATGAGCAGTTCTTC
CASSVSGAGVGDNEQFF
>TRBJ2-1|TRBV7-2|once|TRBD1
TGTGCCAGCAGCGCCCGACAGGGCTATAGCTCCTACAATGAGCAGTTCTTC
CASSARQGYSSYNEQFF
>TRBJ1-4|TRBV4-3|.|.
TGCGCCAGCAGCCAAGAGACAGGAGCAAATGAAAAACTGTTTTTT
CASSQETGANEKLFF
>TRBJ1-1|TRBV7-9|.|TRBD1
TGTGCCAGCAGGCCTACAGGGGGCACTGAAGCTTTCTTT
CASRPTGGTEAFF
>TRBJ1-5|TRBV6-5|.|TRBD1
TGTGCCAGCAGGGGGACAGTGGATCAGCCCCAGCATTTT
CASRGTVDQPQHF
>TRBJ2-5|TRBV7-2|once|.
TGTGCCAGCAGCCCTGCGGGGCCCCAAGAGACCCAGTACTTC
CASSPAGPQETQYF
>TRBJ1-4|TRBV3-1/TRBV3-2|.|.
TGTGCCAGCAGCCAAGATTTTCAGGGTGAGGATGAAAAACTGTTTTTT
CASSQDFQGEDEKLFF
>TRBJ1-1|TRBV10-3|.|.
TGTGCCATCAGTGCAGGAAGCCTAGAAGCTTTCTTT
CAISAGSLEAFF
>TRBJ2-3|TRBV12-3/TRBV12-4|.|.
TGTGCCAGCAGCTCCCCCATTGGCACGCAGTATTTT
CASSSPIGTQYF
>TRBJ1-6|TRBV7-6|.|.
TGTGCCAGCAGCCCCGGACAGAATTCACCCCTCCACTTT
CASSPGQNSPLHF
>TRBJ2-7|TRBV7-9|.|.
TGTGCCAGCAGCTTAGGCCAGGGGTACGGGTACTTC
CASSLGQGYGYF
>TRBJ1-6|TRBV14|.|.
TGTGCCAGCAGCACCAAGCTCTCCTATAATTCACCCCTCCACTTT
CASSTKLSYNSPLHF
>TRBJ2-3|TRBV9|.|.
TGTGCCAGCAGCGTAAACCCAGCGGCAGATACGCAGTATTTT
CASSVNPAADTQYF
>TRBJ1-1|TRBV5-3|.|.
TGTGCCAGAAGCTTATCCGCCTCCTTTACAGGGCGCCCTACTGAAGCTTTCTTT
CARSLSASFTGRPTEAFF
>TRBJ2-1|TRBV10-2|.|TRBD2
TGCGCCAGCATAACGCTACTAGCGGGAGGGCCCAATGAGCAGTTCTTC
CASITLLAGGPNEQFF
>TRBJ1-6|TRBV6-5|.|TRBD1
TGTGCCAGCAGTCAGGGACAGGTGGACGACTCCCTCCACTTT
CASSQGQVDDSLHF
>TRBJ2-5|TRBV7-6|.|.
TGTGCCAGCAGCTTGGGAGTTAAGGAGACCCAGTACTTC
CASSLGVKETQYF
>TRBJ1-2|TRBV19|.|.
TGTGCCAGTAGTAGCCGAAGGGAGGTTCATGGCTACACCTTC
CASSSRREVHGYTF
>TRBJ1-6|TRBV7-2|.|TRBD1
TGTGCCAGCAGCTCACAGGGGGCGTCGAATTCACCCCTCCACTTT
CASSSQGASNSPLHF
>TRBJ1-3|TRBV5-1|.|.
TGCGCCAGCAGCCCCTCAGTAGGGGGTAATGGAAACACCATATATTTT
CASSPSVGGNGNTIYF